This T cell receptor beta chain appears in the sequencing data of a study of T cell responses to AZD1222 COVID-19 vaccine. Study-wide findings and caveats: Unmutated regions of variants are reportedly targeted by nearly half of spike-specific TCRs.

Generated by immunoSEQ multiplex PCR, the TCRdb table keeps only in-frame clones and is missing some. The sample lists around 120,000 clones; about 90% were seen once. Germline trimming cut 5 bases from V and 5 bases from J; bases unmatched to any gene: 5. CDR1 and CDR2 from the germline V gene are SEHNR and FQNEAQ (reference sequence). The length of the CDR3 is 13 residues. On this clone: Antigen: not known.

Sequences were derived from peripheral blood, sampled on day 0 of AZD1222 vaccination. This clonotype was sampled from an adult in good health. The chain uses TRBV7-9 and TRBJ1-2, with 7 bases aligning to TRBD1. Written as DNA, the CDR3 is TGTGCCAGCAGCCTCGAGGGGGCTTATGGCTACACCTTC. Translation gives CASSLEGAYGYTF. The variable domain in full, completed from reference TRBV7-9 and TRBJ1-2, reads DTGVSQNPRHKITKRGQNVTFRCDPISEHNRLYWYRQTLGQGPEFLTYFQNEAQLEKSRLLSDRFSAERPKGSFSTLEIQRTEQGDSAMYLCASSLEGAYGYTFGSGTRLTVV.